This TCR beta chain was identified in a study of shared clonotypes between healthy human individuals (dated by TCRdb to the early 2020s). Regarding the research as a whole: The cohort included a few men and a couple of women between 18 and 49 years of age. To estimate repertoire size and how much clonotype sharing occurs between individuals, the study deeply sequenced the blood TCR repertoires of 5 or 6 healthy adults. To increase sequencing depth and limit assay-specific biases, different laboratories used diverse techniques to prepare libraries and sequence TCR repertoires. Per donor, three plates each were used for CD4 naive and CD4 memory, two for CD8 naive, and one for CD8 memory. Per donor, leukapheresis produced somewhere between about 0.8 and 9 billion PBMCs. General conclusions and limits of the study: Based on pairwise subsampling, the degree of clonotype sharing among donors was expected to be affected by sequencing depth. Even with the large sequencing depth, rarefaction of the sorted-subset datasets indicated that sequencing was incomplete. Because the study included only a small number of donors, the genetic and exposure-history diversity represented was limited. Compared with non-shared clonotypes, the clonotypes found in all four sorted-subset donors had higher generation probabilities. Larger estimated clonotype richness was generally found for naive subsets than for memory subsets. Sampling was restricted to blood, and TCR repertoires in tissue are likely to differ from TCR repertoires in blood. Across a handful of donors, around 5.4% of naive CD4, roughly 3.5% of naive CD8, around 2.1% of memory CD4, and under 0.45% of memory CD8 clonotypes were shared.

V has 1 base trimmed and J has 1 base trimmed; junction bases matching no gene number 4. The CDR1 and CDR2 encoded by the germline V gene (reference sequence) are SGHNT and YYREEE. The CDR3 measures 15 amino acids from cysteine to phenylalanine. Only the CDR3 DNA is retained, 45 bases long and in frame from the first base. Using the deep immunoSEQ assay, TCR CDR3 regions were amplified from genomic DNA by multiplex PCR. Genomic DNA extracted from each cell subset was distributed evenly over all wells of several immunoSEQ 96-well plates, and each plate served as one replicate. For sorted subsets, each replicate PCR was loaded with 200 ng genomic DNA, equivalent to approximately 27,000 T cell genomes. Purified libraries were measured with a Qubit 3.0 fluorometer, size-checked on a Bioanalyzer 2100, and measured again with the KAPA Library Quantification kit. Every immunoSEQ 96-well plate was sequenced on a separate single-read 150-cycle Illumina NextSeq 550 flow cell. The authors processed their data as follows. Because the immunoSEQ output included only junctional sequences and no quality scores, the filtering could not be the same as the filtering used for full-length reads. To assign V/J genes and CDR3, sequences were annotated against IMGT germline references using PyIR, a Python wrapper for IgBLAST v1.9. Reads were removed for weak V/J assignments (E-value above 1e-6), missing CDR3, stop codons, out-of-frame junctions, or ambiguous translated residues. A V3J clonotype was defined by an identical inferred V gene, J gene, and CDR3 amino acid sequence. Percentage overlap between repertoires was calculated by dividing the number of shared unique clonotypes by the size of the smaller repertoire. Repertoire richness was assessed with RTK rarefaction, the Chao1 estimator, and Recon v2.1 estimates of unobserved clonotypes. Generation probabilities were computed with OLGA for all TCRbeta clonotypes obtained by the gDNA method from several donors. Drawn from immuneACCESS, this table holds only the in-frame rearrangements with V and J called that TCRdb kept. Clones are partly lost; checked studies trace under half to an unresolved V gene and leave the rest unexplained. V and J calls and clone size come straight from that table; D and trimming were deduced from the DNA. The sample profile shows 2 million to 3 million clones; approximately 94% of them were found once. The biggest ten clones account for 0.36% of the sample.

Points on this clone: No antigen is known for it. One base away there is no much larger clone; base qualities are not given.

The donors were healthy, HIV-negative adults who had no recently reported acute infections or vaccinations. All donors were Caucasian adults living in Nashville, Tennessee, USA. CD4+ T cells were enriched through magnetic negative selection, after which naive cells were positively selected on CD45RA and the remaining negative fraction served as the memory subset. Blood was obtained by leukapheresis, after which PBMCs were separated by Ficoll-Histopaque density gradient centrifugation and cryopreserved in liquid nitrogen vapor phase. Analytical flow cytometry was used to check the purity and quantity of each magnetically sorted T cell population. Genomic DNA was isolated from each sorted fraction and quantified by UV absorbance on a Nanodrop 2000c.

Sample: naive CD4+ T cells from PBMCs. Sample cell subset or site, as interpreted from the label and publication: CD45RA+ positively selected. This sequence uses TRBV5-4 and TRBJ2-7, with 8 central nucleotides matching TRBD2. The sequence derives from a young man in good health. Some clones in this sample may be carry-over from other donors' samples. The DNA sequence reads TGTGCCAGCAGCTTGTTGTCGGGAGGGTCCTACGAGCAGTACTTC. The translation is CASSLLSGGSYEQYF.